Listed here are 16 T cell receptor beta chains from one sample, sequenced in a study of blood T cell repertoires in COVID-19. Libraries were prepared by immunoSEQ multiplex PCR; TCRdb keeps only in-frame clonotypes and omits some of them. Seen here are more than 150,000 clones, roughly 76% observed once, and the top ten hold around 10%. The sample taken for sequencing was peripheral blood. The receptor set was obtained from a woman older than 75 with COVID-19, enrolled during active disease.

The V and J genes are TRBV3-1 (or the pseudogene TRBV3-2) and TRBJ2-7; no reliable D call. The germline V gene has CDR1 LGHDT and CDR2 YNNKEL (reference sequence). The CDR3 has 12 residues. V was pared by 4 bases and J by 3 bases, with 7 bases between. CDR3 sequence (DNA): TGTGCCAGCAGCCGAGGATTCTACGAGCAGTACTTC. Protein: CASSRGFYEQYF.

As to this clone: The same CDR3 arises from other DNA sequences in this sample as well. The chain employs TRBV5-6 and TRBJ2-7; D ambiguous. Trimming cost V 3 bases and J 4 bases, with 5 bases left between them. The germline V gene encodes CDR1 SGHDT and CDR2 YYEEEE. The CDR3 consists of 11 residues. The CDR3 DNA sequence: TGTGCCAGCAGCTCCACATACGAGCAGTACTTC. This gives the protein CASSSTYEQYF.

J is TRBJ1-1 and V is TRBV6-2 or TRBV6-3, with TRBD1 as a possible D gene (6 bases). This CDR3 comprises 13 residues. V lost 5 bases to trimming and J lost 4 bases, with 11 bases between them. Germline V lookup: CDR1 MNHEY, CDR2 SVGEGT. For the CDR3, the DNA is TGTGCCAGCAGTCTGACAGGTAGCACTGAAGCTTTCTTT. Its protein product is CASSLTGSTEAFF.

This sequence joins TRBV27 and TRBJ2-5, with D possibly matching TRBD1 (5 bases). Germline CDR1 is MNHEY and CDR2 is SMNVEV (reference sequence). V lost 4 bases to trimming and J lost 0 bases, with 9 bases between them. CDR3 length: 14 residues. The CDR3 loop is CASSSPGYQETQYF. CDR3 DNA: TGTGCCAGCAGTTCTCCAGGGTACCAAGAGACCCAGTACTTC.

The chain carries TRBV5-1 and TRBJ2-5; 7 positions match TRBD2. Germline lookup yields CDR1 SGHRS and CDR2 YFSETQ. The CDR3 extends over 18 amino acids. Trimming cost V 2 bases and J 2 bases; bases outside gene matches: 15. CDR3 region: CASSFKLGTGGAQETQYF. The CDR3 nucleotides read TGCGCCAGCAGCTTTAAACTAGGAACGGGGGGAGCGCAAGAGACCCAGTACTTC. The entire variable domain, with the rest obtained from reference TRBV5-1 and TRBJ2-5, is as follows: KAGVTQTPRYLIKTRGQQVTLSCSPISGHRSVSWYQQTPGQGLQFLFEYFSETQRNKGNFPGRFSGRQFSNSRSEMNVSTLELGDSALYLCASSFKLGTGGAQETQYFGPGTRLLVL.

The CDR3 nucleotides are TGTGCCAGCAGCTTAACGGTCAGGGTAAATCAGCCCCAGCATTTT. It yields the protein CASSLTVRVNQPQHF. The gene calls are TRBV13 and TRBJ1-5, with D tentatively TRBD1 (5 bases). V was clipped by 2 bases and J by 4 bases, with 12 bases between them. The CDR3 contains 15 residues. In germline, CDR1 is PRHDT, CDR2 FYEKMQ (reference sequence).

V is TRBV4-2 and J is TRBJ2-7; 9 bases map to TRBD1. This CDR3 comprises 14 residues. Germline trimming cut 4 bases from V and 3 bases from J; bases unmatched to any gene: 4. The germline V gene encodes CDR1 LGHNA and CDR2 YNFKEQ. The CDR3 region is CASSLRTGDYEQYF. In DNA, the CDR3 is TGTGCCAGCAGCCTCCGGACAGGGGACTACGAGCAGTACTTC.

V usage is TRBV28 and J usage is TRBJ1-5; TRBD1 aligns across 7 bases. The J segment lost 7 bases and the V segment lost 6 bases, leaving 18 bases of the junction unmatched. Per the germline V gene, CDR1 is MDHEN and CDR2 is SYDVKM. The CDR3 contains 17 residues. The CDR3: CASSRPGTALARQPQHF. The CDR3 nucleotides are TGTGCCAGCAGCCGCCCAGGGACAGCTCTGGCTCGACAGCCCCAGCATTTT.

The genes are TRBV7-3 and TRBJ1-6, with unresolved D. Germline values: CDR1 SGHTA, CDR2 FQGTGA. The CDR3 sequence is 14 residues long. V dropped 1 base and J dropped 7 bases, with 8 bases sitting between them. In DNA, the CDR3 is TGTGCCAGCAGCTTAAAGTGGGCAAATTCACCCCTCCACTTT. It specifies CASSLKWANSPLHF.

This clone has a handful of counts. One end of the junction is discordant with germline, which a read error may explain. The rearrangement joins TRBV2 to TRBJ2-1, with a weak D call TRBD1 (5 bases). The CDR3 extends over 13 amino acids. The germline gives CDR1 SNHLY, CDR2 FYNNEI. The chain's CDR3 is CASRQDSYSEQFF. The CDR3 DNA reads as TGTGCCAGCAGACAAGACAGTTACAGTGAGCAGTTCTTC.

This clone was picked up a small number of times. This chain joins TRBV28 and TRBJ2-3, with 15 bases fitting TRBD2. Germline-derived CDR1 and CDR2 are MDHEN and SYDVKM. Trimming took 6 bases from V and 3 from J; bases not matched to a gene: 10. CDR3 length: 18 amino acids. The chain's CDR3 is CASSPGLAGGPSTDTQYF. The CDR3 DNA sequence: TGTGCCAGCAGCCCCGGACTAGCGGGAGGGCCTAGTACAGATACGCAGTATTTT.

The chain is built from TRBV4-1 and TRBJ2-5; possibly TRBD2 for D (5 bases). Per the germline V gene, CDR1 is MGHRA and CDR2 is YSYEKL. V was pared by 4 bases and J by 0 bases, with 9 bases between. This CDR3 contains 14 residues. The CDR3 sequence is CASSPLEDQETQYF. CDR3 in DNA: TGCGCCAGCAGCCCCCTGGAGGACCAAGAGACCCAGTACTTC.

The chain couples TRBV29-1 to TRBJ2-2; 9 bases agree with TRBD2. The J segment lost 4 bases and the V segment lost 3 bases, leaving 6 bases of the junction unmatched. Per germline, CDR1 SQVTM and CDR2 ANQGSEA. This CDR3 has 15 residues. CDR3 sequence: CSVDLAGSVTGELFF. As DNA, the CDR3 is TGCAGCGTTGATCTAGCGGGATCGGTCACCGGGGAGCTGTTTTTT.

In DNA form, the CDR3 reads TGCGCCAGCAGCCCGCAAGCGGCCGCTGGAAACACCATATATTTT. Translated: CASSPQAAAGNTIYF. The chain recombines TRBV5-1 with TRBJ1-3; D not resolved. Germline-derived CDR1 and CDR2 are SGHRS and YFSETQ. The CDR3 has 15 amino acids. V lost 4 bases and J lost 2, with 13 bases in between.

This clone was found a few times. The rearrangement links TRBV7-9 to TRBJ1-2, with no clear D. The germline V gene encodes CDR1 SEHNR and CDR2 FQNEAQ (reference sequence). The CDR3 sequence is 16 residues long. The V and J ends lost 0 bases and 3 bases respectively, with 14 bases between them. Here the CDR3 reads CASSLADHRVDYGYTF. CDR3 sequence (DNA): TGTGCCAGCAGCTTAGCAGACCACCGGGTCGACTATGGCTACACCTTC. Together with reference TRBV7-9 and TRBJ1-2, the CDR3 gives the full variable domain: DTGVSQNPRHKITKRGQNVTFRCDPISEHNRLYWYRQTLGQGPEFLTYFQNEAQLEKSRLLSDRFSAERPKGSFSTLEIQRTEQGDSAMYLCASSLADHRVDYGYTFGSGTRLTVV.

The V call is TRBV20-1, the J call TRBJ2-5, with 13 bases lining up with TRBD2. After removal of 3 bases from V and 2 bases from J, the junction contained 6 bases not matched to a gene. This CDR3 is built from 16 residues. CDR1 is DFQATT, CDR2 SNEGSKA, per germline (reference sequence). The CDR3 DNA reads as TGCAGTGCTAGTGGGGGACTAGCGGGGAGACAAGAGACCCAGTACTTC. Translation gives CSASGGLAGRQETQYF.